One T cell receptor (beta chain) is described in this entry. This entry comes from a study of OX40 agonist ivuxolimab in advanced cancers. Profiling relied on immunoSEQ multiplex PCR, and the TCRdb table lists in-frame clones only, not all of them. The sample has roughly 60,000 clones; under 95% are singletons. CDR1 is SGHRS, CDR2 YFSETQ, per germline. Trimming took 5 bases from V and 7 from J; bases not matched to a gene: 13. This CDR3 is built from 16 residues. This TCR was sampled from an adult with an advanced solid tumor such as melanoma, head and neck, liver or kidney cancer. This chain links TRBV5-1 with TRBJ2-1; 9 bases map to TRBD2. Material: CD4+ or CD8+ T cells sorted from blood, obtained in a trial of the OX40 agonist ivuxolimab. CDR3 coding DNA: TGCGCCAGCAGGCCCCCAGGAGCGGGAGGTAAGAATGAGCAGTTCTTC. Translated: CASRPPGAGGKNEQFF.